This T cell receptor beta chain was identified during a study of CD8+CD57+ T cells in acquired aplastic anemia (dated by TCRdb to the late 2010s). The study in broad terms: A mean of approximately 3 ug of DNA, ranging from roughly 0.2 to 30 ug, was extracted from sorted CD4+ and CD8+ cells. For healthy donor samples, the average read count was about 10 million for CD4+ cells and approximately 11 million for CD8+ cells.

In the study, sorted CD4+ and CD8+ blood T cells from patients with severe aplastic anemia and from healthy subjects underwent deep sequencing of TCR repertoires. Ficoll-Paque density gradient centrifugation was used to isolate peripheral blood mononuclear cells. CD4+ and CD8+ T cells were sorted by FACS or magnetic beads before DNA extraction. About this clonotype: No antigen is known for it. Per-nucleotide qualities are absent, and no much larger clonotype sits a single base away.

Genomic DNA was used as template for profiling of TCR beta VDJ combinations and CDR3 sequences. TCR repertoire sequencing was run on an Illumina HiSeq 2000. The original pipeline was this. Repertoires were assessed using TRBV/TRBJ rearrangement plots, CDR3 size and DJ length profiles, and Simpson's diversity index. The immunodominant clone was defined as the most abundant DNA sequence in deep sequencing data. CDR3 amino acid sequences were checked for sharing between subjects and were compared against published repertoires and the VDJdb database. The public reads were quality trimmed at Q25 with fastp and then assembled into clones with MiXCR by TCRdb, keeping productive beta chains. Each entry is one CDR3 protein sequence, shown with its most common DNA and genes. In this record, the V and J calls reflect TCRdb's handling and not the investigators' own analysis. The sample data list approximately 160,000 distinct CDR3 sequences, and roughly 47% of these were observed just once. Over 0.95% of the sample comes from the top ten.

V has 4 bases trimmed and J has 4 bases trimmed; junction bases matching no gene number 3. From its cysteine to its phenylalanine, the CDR3 spans 15 amino acids. Only the CDR3 part of the read is kept: 45 bases, read in frame from the first base. The CDR1 and CDR2 encoded by the germline V gene are ENHRY and SYGVKD. What the work shows at the level of the full study, not this receptor alone: Around 30 CD8+ CDR3 sequences were shared between patients and controls but appeared highly expressed in patients and within their immunodominant clones. No significant difference in CD8+ Simpson's diversity was found between patients and healthy controls (P=0.060).

This sequence uses TRBV10-3 and TRBJ2-5; 13 bases in the middle match TRBD2. The sample was sorted CD4+, CD8+, or CD8+CD57+ T cells (not recorded which) from PBMCs. The clonotype originates from a human donor in good health. The bases read TGTGCCATCAGTGGACTAGCGGGAGGAGGAGAGACCCAGTACTTC. Translated, this gives CAISGLAGGGETQYF.